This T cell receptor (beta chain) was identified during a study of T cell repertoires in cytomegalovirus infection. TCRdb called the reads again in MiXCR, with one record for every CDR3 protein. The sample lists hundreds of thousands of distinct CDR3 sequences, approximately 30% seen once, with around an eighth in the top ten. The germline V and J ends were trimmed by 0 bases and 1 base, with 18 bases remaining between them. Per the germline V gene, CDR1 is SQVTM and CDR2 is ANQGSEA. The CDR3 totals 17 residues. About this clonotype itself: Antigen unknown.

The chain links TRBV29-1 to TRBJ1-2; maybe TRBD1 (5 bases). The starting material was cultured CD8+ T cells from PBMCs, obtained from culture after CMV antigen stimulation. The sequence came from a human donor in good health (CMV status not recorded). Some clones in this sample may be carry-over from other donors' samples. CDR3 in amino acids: CSVEDWMRQPGNYGYTF. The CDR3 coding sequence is TGCAGCGTTGAAGATTGGATGAGACAGCCCGGTAACTATGGCTACACCTTC.